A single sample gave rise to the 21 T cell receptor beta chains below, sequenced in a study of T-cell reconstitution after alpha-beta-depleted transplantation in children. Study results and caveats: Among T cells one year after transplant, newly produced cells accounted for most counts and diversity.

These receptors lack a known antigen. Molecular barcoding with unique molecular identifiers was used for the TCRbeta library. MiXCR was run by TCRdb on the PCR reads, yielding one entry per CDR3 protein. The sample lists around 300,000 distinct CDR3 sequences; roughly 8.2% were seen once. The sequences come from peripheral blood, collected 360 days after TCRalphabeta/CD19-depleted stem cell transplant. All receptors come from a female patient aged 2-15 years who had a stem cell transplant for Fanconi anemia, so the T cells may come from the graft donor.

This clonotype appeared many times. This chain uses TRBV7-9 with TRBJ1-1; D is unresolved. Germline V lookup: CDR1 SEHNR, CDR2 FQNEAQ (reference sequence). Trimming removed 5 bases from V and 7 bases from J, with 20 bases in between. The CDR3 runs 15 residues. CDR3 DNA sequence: TGTGCCAGCAGCCCCTCGCAGCCGGAGGACGGTGAAGCTTTCTTT. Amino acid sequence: CASSPSQPEDGEAFF.

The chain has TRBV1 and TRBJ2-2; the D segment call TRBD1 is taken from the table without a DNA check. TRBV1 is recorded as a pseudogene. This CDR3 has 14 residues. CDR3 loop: CTRLGQVNTGELFF. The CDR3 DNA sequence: TGCACCAGATTGGGACAGGTGAACACCGGGGAGCTGTTTTTT.

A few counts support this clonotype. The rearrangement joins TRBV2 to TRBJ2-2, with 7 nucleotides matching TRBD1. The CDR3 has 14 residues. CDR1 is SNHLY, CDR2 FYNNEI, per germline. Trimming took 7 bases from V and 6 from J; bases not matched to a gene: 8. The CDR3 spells CASNTQGLPGELFF. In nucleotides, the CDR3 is TGTGCCAGCAATACACAGGGGCTCCCCGGGGAGCTGTTTTTT.

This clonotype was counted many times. The CDR3 region is CASWQGYNEQFF. CDR3 coding DNA: TGCGCCAGCTGGCAGGGGTACAATGAGCAGTTCTTC. This sequence joins TRBV5-1 and TRBJ2-1; perhaps TRBD1 as D (6 bases). This CDR3 is built from 12 residues. Germline V gene lookup returns CDR1 SGHRS and CDR2 YFSETQ. The V end was cut by 7 bases, the J end by 4 bases, with 9 bases between.

CDR3 sequence (DNA): TGTGCCAGCAGCCAGACATCGACAGAACTCTCCTACAATGAGCAGTTCTTC. This codes for CASSQTSTELSYNEQFF. The chain couples TRBV3-1 to TRBJ2-1; possible D gene TRBD1, 5 bases. The CDR3 runs 17 residues. V lost 3 bases, J lost 0 bases, and 15 bases lay in between. The germline CDR1 and CDR2 sequences are LGHDT and YNNKEL (reference sequence).

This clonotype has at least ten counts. The CDR3 nucleotides read TGCAGTGCTAGAGCGACAGCTTTGGGTGAAAAACTGTTTTTT. Its protein is CSARATALGEKLFF. The chain carries TRBV20-1 and TRBJ1-4, with a tentative D call TRBD1 (5 bases). The CDR3 spans 14 residues. Between the trimmed V and J ends, which lost 1 base and 7 bases, there was a span of 13 bases. CDR1 and CDR2 (germline): DFQATT, SNEGSKA (reference sequence).

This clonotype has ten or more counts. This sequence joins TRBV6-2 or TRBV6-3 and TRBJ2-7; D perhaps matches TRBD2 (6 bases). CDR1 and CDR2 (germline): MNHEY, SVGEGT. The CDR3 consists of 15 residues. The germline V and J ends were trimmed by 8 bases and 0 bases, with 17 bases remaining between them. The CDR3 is CASLSYRGTSYEQYF. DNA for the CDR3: TGTGCCAGCCTTTCCTATCGGGGGACCTCCTACGAGCAGTACTTC.

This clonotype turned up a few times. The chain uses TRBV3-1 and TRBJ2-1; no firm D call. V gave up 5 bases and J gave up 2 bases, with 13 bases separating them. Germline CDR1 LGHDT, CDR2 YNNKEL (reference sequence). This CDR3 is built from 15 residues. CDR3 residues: CASSDPYTTYNEQFF. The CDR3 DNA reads TGTGCCAGCAGCGACCCCTATACCACCTACAATGAGCAGTTCTTC.

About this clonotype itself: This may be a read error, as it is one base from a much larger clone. The CDR3 nucleotides read TGTGCCAGCACCGTGACAGGTGGCTACACCTTC. Its translation: CASTVTGGYTF. The rearrangement joins TRBV12-3 or TRBV12-4 to TRBJ1-2; a possible D gene is TRBD1 (6 bases). Between the trimmed V and J ends, which lost 7 bases and 7 bases, there was a span of 10 bases. The CDR3 loop spans 11 amino acids.

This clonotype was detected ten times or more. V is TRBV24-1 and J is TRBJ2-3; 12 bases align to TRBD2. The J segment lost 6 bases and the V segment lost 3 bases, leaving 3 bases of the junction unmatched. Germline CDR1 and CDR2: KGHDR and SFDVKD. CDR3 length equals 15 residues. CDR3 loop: CATSDRTSGTDTQYF. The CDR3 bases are TGTGCCACCAGTGATCGGACTAGCGGGACCGATACGCAGTATTTT.

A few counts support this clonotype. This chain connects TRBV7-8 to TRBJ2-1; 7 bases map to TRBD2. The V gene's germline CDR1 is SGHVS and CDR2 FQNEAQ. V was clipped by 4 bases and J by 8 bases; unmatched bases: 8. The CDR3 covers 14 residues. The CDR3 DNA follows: TGTGCCAGCAGCTCAAGTCCGGGGGGATATGAGCAGTTCTTC. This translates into CASSSSPGGYEQFF.

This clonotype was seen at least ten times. This CDR3 reads CSVGSPGRSGELFF. The DNA of the CDR3 is TGCAGCGTTGGTAGCCCCGGTCGATCCGGGGAGCTGTTTTTT. The V and J genes are TRBV29-1 and TRBJ2-2, with D hard to call. Germline CDR1 reads SQVTM; CDR2 reads ANQGSEA. V was trimmed by 4 bases and J by 6 bases, leaving 15 bases between them. The CDR3 sequence is 14 residues long.

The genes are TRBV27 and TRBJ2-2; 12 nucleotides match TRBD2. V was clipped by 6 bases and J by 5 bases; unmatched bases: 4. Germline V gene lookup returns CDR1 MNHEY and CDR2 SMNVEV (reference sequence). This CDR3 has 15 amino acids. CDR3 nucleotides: TGTGCCAGCAGACTAGCGGGAGGAGTTACCGGGGAGCTGTTTTTT. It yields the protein CASRLAGGVTGELFF.

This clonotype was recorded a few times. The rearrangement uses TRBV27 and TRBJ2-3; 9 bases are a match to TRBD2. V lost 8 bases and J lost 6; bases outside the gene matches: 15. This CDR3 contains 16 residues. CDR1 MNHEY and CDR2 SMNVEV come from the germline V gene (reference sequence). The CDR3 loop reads CASSFSAGGPYDTQYF. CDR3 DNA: TGTGCCAGCTCCTTTTCGGCGGGGGGGCCATACGATACGCAGTATTTT.

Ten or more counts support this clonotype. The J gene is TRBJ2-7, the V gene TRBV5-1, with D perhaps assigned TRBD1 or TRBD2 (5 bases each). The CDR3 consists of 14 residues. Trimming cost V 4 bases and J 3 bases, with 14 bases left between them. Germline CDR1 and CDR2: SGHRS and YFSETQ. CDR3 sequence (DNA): TGCGCCAGCAGCCTAAGGGACGGGTTCTACGAGCAGTACTTC. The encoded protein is CASSLRDGFYEQYF.

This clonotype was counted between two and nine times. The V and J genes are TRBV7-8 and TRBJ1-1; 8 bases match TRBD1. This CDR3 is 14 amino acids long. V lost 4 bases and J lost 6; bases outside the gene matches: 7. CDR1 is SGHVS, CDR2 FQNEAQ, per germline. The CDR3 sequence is CASSWTGLDAEAFF. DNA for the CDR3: TGTGCCAGCAGCTGGACAGGGCTCGATGCTGAAGCTTTCTTT.

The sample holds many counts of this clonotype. The CDR3 here is CASSPPGNEQFF. The DNA of the CDR3 is TGTGCCAGCAGTCCGCCGGGCAATGAGCAGTTCTTC. V is TRBV6-5 and J is TRBJ2-1, with no clear D. Germline lookup yields CDR1 MNHEY and CDR2 SVGAGI. The V end was cut by 5 bases, the J end by 6 bases, with 8 bases between. This CDR3 is built from 12 residues.

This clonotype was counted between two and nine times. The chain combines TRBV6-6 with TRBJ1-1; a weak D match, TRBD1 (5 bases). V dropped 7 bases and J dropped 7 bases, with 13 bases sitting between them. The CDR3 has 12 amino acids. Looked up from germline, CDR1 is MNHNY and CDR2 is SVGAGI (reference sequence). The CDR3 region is CASTQRDLEAFF. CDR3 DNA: TGTGCCAGCACGCAACGGGACCTTGAAGCTTTCTTT.

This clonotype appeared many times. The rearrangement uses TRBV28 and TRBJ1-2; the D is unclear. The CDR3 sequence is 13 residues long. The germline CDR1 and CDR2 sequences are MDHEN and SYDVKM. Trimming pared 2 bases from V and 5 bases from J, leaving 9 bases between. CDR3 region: CASSLTVTYGYTF. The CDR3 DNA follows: TGTGCCAGCAGTTTAACAGTCACATATGGCTACACCTTC.

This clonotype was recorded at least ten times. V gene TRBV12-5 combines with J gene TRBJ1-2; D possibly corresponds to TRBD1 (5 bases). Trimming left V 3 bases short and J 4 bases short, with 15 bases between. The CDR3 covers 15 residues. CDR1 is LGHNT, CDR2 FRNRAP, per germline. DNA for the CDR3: TGTGCTAGTGGTTTTCGGGACGGGGATATCTATGGCTACACCTTC. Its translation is CASGFRDGDIYGYTF.

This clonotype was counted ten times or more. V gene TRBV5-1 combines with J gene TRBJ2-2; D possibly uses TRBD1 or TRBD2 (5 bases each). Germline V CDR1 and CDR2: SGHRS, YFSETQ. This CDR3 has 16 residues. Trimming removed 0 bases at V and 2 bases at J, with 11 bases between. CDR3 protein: CASSLAGTGNTGELFF. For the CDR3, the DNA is TGCGCCAGCAGCTTGGCCGGGACGGGTAACACCGGGGAGCTGTTTTTT.